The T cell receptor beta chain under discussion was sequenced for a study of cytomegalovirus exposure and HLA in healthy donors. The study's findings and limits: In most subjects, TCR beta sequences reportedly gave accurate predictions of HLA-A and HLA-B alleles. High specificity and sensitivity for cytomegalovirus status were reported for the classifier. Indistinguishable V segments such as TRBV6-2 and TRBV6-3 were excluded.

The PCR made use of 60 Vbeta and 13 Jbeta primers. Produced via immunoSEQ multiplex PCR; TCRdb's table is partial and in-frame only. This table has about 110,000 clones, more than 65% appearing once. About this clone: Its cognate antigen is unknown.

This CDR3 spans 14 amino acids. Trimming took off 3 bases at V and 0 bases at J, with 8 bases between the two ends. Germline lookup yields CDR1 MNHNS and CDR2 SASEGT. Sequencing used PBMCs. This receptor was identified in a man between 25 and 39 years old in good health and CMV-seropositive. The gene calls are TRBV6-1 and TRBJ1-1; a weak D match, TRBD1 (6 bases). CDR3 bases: TGTGCCAGCAGTGACCGACAGGTGAACACTGAAGCTTTCTTT. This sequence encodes CASSDRQVNTEAFF.